The clone carrying this T cell receptor (beta chain) was seen a single time. What it recognizes is unknown. The data belong to a study of shared clonotypes between healthy human individuals. Across the whole study: CD4 naive and CD4 memory each took three plates per donor, while CD8 naive took two and CD8 memory one. Findings of the study overall: Estimated richness was generally greater in naive than memory subsets.

From germline, CDR1 is SGHRS and CDR2 YFSETQ. The CDR3 totals 19 residues. V lost 4 bases and J lost 1; bases outside the gene matches: 11. Generated by immunoSEQ multiplex PCR, the TCRdb table keeps only in-frame clones and is missing some. The sample lists over a million clones, around 82% occurring once. Sequencing was performed on memory CD4+ T cells from PBMCs. Subset specified: CD45RA-negative fraction. The origin of this receptor is a man aged 18 to 30 in good health. Some clones in this sample may be carry-over from other donors' samples. This chain links TRBV5-1 with TRBJ2-3; 14 nucleotides align to TRBD2. The CDR3 protein is CASSPGTSGRRRGTDTQYF. CDR3 sequence (DNA): TGCGCCAGCAGCCCAGGGACTAGCGGGAGAAGGAGGGGCACAGATACGCAGTATTTT.